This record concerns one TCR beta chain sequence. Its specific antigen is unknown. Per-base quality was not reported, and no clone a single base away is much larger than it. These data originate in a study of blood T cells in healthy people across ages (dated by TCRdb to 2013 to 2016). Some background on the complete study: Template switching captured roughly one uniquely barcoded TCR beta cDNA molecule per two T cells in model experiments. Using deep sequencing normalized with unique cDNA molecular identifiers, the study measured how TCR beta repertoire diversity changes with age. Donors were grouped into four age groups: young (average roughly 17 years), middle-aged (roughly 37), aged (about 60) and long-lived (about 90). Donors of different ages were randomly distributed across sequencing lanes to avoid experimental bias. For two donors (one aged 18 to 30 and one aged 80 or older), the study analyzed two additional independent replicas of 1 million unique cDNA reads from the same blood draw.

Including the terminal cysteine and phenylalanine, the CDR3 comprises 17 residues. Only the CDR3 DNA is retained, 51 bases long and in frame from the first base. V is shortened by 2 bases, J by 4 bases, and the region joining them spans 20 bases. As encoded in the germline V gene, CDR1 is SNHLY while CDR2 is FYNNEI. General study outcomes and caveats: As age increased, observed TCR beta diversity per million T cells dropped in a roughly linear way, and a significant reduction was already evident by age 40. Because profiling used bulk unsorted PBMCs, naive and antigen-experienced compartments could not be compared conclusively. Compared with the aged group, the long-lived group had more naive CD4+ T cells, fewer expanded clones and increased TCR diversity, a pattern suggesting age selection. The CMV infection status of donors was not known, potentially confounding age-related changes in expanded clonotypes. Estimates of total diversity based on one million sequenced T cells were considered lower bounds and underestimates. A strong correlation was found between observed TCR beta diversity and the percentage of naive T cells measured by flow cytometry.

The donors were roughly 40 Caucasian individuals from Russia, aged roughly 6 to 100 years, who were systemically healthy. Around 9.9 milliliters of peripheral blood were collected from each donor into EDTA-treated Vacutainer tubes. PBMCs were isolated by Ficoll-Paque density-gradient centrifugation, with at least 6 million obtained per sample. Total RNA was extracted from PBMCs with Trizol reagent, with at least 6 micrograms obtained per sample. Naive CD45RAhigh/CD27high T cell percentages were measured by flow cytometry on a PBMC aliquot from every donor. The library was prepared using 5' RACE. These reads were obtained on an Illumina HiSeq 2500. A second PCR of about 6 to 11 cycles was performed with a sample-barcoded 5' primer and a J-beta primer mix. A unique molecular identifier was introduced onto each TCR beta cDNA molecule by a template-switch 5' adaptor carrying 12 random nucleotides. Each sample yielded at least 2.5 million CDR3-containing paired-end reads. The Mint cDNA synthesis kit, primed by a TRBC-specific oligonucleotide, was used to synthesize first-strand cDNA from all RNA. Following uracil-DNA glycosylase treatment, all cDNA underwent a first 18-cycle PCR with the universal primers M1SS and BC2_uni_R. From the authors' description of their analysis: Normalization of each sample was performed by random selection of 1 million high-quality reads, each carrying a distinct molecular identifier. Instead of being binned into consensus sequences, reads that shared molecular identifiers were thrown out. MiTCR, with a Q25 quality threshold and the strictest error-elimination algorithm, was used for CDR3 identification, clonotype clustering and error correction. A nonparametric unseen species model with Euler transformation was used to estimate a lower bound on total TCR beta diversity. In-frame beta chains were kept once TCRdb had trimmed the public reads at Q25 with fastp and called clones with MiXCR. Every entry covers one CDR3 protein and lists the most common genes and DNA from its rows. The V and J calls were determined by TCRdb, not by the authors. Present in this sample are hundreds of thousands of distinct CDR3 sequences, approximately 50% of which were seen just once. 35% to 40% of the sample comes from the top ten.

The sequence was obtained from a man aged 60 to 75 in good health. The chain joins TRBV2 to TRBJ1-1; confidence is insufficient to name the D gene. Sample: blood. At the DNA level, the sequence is TGTGCCAGCAGTGAAATGGGAAGAGGTTTTGGGAGCACTGAAGCTTTCTTT. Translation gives CASSEMGRGFGSTEAFF.